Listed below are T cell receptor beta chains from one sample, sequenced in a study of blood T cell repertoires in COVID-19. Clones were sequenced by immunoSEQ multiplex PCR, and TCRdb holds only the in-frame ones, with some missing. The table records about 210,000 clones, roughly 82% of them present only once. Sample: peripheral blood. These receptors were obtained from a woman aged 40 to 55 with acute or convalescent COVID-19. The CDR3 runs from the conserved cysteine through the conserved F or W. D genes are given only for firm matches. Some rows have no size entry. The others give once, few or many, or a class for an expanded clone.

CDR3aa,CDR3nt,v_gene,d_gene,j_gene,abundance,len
CASSLKTRGAFF,TGTGCCAGCAGTTTAAAGACACGTGGAGCTTTCTTT,TRBV12-3/TRBV12-4,-,TRBJ1-1,-,12
CASSLMASGGTDTQYF,TGTGCCAGCAGCTTAATGGCTAGCGGGGGAACGGATACGCAGTATTTT,TRBV7-6,TRBD2,TRBJ2-3,once,16
CATSDSTGTGIYEQYF,TGTGCCACCAGTGATTCCACCGGGACAGGGATCTACGAGCAGTACTTC,TRBV24-1,TRBD1,TRBJ2-7,-,16
CASSTWDRELFF,TGTGCCAGCAGTACCTGGGACAGGGAGCTGTTTTTT,TRBV27,-,TRBJ2-2,-,12
CATSGGGTSYEQYF,TGTGCCACCAGTGGGGGGGGGACCTCCTACGAGCAGTACTTC,TRBV24-1,TRBD2,TRBJ2-7,-,14
CATSRDRLSDTQYF,TGTGCCACCTCCCGGGACAGACTATCAGATACGCAGTATTTT,TRBV6-4,TRBD1,TRBJ2-3,-,14
CASSQIRGSYNSPLHF,TGTGCCAGCAGCCAAATTCGGGGCTCCTATAATTCACCCCTCCACTTT,TRBV14,-,TRBJ1-6,-,16
CASSLIPPSLNGYTF,TGTGCCAGCAGCTTAATTCCGCCGAGCCTAAATGGCTACACCTTC,TRBV7-9,-,TRBJ1-2,-,15
CATSDPITPGQGSNEQFF,TGTGCCACCAGTGACCCCATCACCCCGGGACAGGGTAGCAATGAGCAGTTCTTC,TRBV24-1,TRBD1,TRBJ2-1,-,18
CASSPLTGANQPQHF,TGTGCCAGCAGTCCGCTGACAGGGGCCAATCAGCCCCAGCATTTT,TRBV28,TRBD1,TRBJ1-5,-,15
CASSLKGDGRLFF,TGTGCCAGCAGTTTAAAGGGGGATGGGAGACTGTTTTTT,TRBV12-3/TRBV12-4,-,TRBJ1-4,few,13
CASGQSYSRADYEQYF,TGTGCCAGCGGTCAGTCGTACAGCAGGGCCGACTACGAGCAGTACTTC,TRBV3-1/TRBV3-2,-,TRBJ2-7,-,16
CASSPKRGLLGADTQYF,TGTGCCAGCAGCCCCAAGCGGGGATTACTAGGTGCAGATACGCAGTATTTT,TRBV9,TRBD2,TRBJ2-3,-,17
CASSLGQGAGNQPQHF,TGTGCCAGCAGCTTGGGACAGGGGGCAGGCAATCAGCCCCAGCATTTT,TRBV5-5,TRBD1,TRBJ1-5,-,16
CASSSGQANTEAFF,TGTGCCAGCAGCTCGGGACAGGCGAACACTGAAGCTTTCTTT,TRBV11-2,TRBD1,TRBJ1-1,-,14
CATSTERGNEQFF,TGTGCCACCAGCACTGAAAGGGGCAATGAGCAGTTCTTC,TRBV15,-,TRBJ2-1,-,13
CASSQRGAPISPQHF,TGTGCCAGCAGCCAACGGGGGGCCCCGATTTCGCCCCAGCATTTT,TRBV3-1/TRBV3-2,-,TRBJ1-5,-,15
CASSQTTGSGNNEQFF,TGCGCCAGCAGCCAGACGACAGGGTCGGGGAACAATGAGCAGTTCTTC,TRBV4-3,TRBD1,TRBJ2-1,-,16